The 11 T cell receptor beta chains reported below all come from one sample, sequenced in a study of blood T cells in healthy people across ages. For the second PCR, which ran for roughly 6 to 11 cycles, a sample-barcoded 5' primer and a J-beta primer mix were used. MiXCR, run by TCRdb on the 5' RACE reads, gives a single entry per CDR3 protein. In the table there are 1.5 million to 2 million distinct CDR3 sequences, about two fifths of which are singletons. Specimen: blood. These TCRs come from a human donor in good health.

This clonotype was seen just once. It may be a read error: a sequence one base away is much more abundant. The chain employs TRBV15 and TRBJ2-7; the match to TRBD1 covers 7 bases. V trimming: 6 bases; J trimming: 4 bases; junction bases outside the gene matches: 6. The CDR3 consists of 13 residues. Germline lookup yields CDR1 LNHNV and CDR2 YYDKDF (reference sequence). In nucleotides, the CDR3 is TGTGCCACCAGTGTAGGGGGCTCATACGAGCAGTACTTC. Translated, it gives CATSVGGSYEQYF.

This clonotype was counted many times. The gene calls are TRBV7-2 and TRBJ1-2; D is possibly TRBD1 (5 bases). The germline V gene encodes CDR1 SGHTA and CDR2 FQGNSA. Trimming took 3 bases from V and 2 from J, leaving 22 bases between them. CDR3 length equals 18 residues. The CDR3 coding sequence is TGTGCCAGCAGCTTGTATGCCTACTATACGGGGCAGAACTATGGCTACACCTTC. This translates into CASSLYAYYTGQNYGYTF.

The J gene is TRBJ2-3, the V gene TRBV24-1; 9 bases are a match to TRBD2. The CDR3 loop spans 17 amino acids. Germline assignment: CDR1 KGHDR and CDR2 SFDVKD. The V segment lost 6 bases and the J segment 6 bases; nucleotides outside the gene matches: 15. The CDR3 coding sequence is TGTGCCACCAGTCACCAGAGGCCTAGCGGGGTTGGGGATACGCAGTATTTT. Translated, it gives CATSHQRPSGVGDTQYF.

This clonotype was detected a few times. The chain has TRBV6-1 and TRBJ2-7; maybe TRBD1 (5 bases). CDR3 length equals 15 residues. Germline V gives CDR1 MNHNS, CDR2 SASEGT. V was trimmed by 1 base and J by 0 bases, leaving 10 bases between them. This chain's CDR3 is CASSEGTPISYEQYF. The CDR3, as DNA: TGTGCCAGCAGTGAAGGGACACCAATCTCCTACGAGCAGTACTTC.

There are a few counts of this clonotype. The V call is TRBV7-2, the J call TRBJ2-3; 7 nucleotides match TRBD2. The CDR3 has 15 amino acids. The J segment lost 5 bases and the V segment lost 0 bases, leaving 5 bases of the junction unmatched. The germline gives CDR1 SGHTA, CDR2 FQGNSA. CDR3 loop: CASSLAGGYEDTQYF. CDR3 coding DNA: TGTGCCAGCAGCTTAGCGGGGGGGTATGAAGATACGCAGTATTTT.

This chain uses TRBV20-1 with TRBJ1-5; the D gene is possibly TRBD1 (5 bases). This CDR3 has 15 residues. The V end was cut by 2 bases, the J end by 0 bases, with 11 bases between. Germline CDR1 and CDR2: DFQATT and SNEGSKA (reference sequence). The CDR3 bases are TGCAGTGCTAGACCCCCGGGGGATAGCAATCAGCCCCAGCATTTT. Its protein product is CSARPPGDSNQPQHF.

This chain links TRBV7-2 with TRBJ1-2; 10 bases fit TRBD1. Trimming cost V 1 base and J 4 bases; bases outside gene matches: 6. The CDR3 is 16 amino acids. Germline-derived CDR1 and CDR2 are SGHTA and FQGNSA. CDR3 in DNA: TGTGCCAGCAGCTTAGAGGGACAGGGGACCATCTATGGCTACACCTTC. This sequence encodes CASSLEGQGTIYGYTF.

DNA for the CDR3: TGTGCCAGCAGTGGGACAGGGGGATATGAAAAACTGTTTTTT. It yields the protein CASSGTGGYEKLFF. The chain is built from TRBV12-3 or TRBV12-4 and TRBJ1-4, with TRBD1 matching over 11 bases. This CDR3 has 14 residues. V lost 5 bases, J lost 6 bases, and 2 bases stayed unmatched.

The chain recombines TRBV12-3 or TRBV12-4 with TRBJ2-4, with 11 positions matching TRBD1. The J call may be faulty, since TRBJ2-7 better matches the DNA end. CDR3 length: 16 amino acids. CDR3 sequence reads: CASRPRTGGARDEQYF. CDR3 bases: TGTGCCAGCAGACCTAGGACAGGGGGCGCGCGTGACGAGCAGTACTTC.

Here the CDR3 reads CASSQESRGSGYTF. CDR3 coding DNA: TGTGCCAGCAGCCAAGAGTCCCGGGGTAGCGGCTACACCTTC. J is TRBJ1-2 and V is TRBV3-1; unclear D gene. CDR3 size: 14 residues. Per germline, CDR1 LGHDT and CDR2 YNNKEL (reference sequence). The V end lost 0 bases, the J end lost 8 bases, and 13 bases lay between the germline ends.

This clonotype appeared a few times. The DNA for the CDR3 is TGCAGTGCCCAACCTCCCGGCTACAACAATGAGCAGTTCTTC. Amino acids: CSAQPPGYNNEQFF. J is TRBJ2-1 and V is TRBV20-1; D not certain. Per germline, CDR1 DFQATT and CDR2 SNEGSKA (reference sequence). CDR3 length equals 14 residues. V gave up 6 bases and J gave up 5 bases, with 17 bases separating them.